What follows are 7 T cell receptor beta chains derived from one specimen sequenced in a study. Each CDR3 protein is one row after TCRdb ran MiXCR on the reads. Of roughly 15,000 distinct CDR3 sequences detected, about 38% appear once; the ten largest clones hold roughly a sixth. Sequencing input: blood. These receptors all come from a human donor.

Sample share makes this clonotype medium-sized (0.01 to 0.1%). V gene TRBV14 combines with J gene TRBJ2-4; D might be TRBD2 (5 bases). The CDR3 consists of 16 residues. Trimming shortened V by 1 base and J by 0 bases, and 10 bases separated the two germline ends. CDR1 and CDR2 (germline): SGHDN, FVKESK. CDR3 DNA sequence: TGTGCCAGCAGCCAAGGTGGAGGACTAGCCAAAAACATTCAGTACTTC. This codes for CASSQGGGLAKNIQYF.

The chain has TRBV19 and TRBJ1-2, with 7 bases that match TRBD1. Germline CDR1 is LNHDA and CDR2 is SQIVND (reference sequence). V trimming: 6 bases; J trimming: 8 bases; junction bases outside the gene matches: 3. The CDR3 has 11 residues. The chain's CDR3 is CASRTRGGYTF. The DNA for the CDR3 is TGTGCCAGTAGGACCAGGGGGGGCTACACCTTC. Filled out from reference TRBV19 and TRBJ1-2, the complete variable domain reads DGGITQSPKYLFRKEGQNVTLSCEQNLNHDAMYWYRQDPGQGLRLIYYSQIVNDFQKGDIAEGYSVSREKKESFPLTVTSAQKNPTAFYLCASRTRGGYTFGSGTRLTVV.

The genes are TRBV4-2 and TRBJ2-3; D possibly matches TRBD1 or TRBD2 (6 bases each). Trimming shortened V by 3 bases and J by 5 bases, and 18 bases separated the two germline ends. From germline, CDR1 is LGHNA and CDR2 YNFKEQ. The CDR3 has 16 amino acids. CDR3 amino acids: CASSHTGGGNQDTQYF. The CDR3 DNA sequence: TGTGCCAGCAGCCATACTGGGGGCGGGAACCAAGATACGCAGTATTTT.

By sample share, this clonotype is medium-sized. The genes are TRBV20-1 and TRBJ1-5; 8 bases fit TRBD1. The CDR3 is 20 residues long. Trimming removed 0 bases from V and 1 base from J; junction bases left unmatched: 17. The germline CDR1 and CDR2 sequences are DFQATT and SNEGSKA (reference sequence). CDR3 bases: TGCAGTGCTAGAGATAAGGTTGGACAGGGTATATGGATGAGCAATCAGCCCCAGCATTTT. This translates into CSARDKVGQGIWMSNQPQHF.

This clonotype showed up just a few times. The chain recombines TRBV4-3 with TRBJ1-5, with 10 positions matching TRBD1. Losses at the gene ends were 0 bases for V and 2 bases for J; bases not matched to a gene: 4. Germline V gene data show CDR1 as LGHNA and CDR2 as YSLEER. The length of the CDR3 is 17 residues. The CDR3 is CASSQDPGTGGNQPQHF. In DNA, the CDR3 is TGCGCCAGCAGCCAAGATCCGGGGACAGGGGGCAATCAGCCCCAGCATTTT.

Remarks on this clonotype: This clone may be a read error of a much larger clone one base away. The chain has TRBV4-3 and TRBJ2-2; a weak D match, TRBD2 (5 bases). This CDR3 contains 14 residues. Germline assignment: CDR1 LGHNA and CDR2 YSLEER. The CDR3 coding sequence is TGCACCAGCAGCTCCGGACTGATCACCGGGGAGCTGTTTTTT. The encoded protein is CTSSSGLITGELFF.

The rearrangement links TRBV20-1 to TRBJ1-6, with 7 bases fitting TRBD1. This CDR3 contains 16 residues. Germline values: CDR1 DFQATT, CDR2 SNEGSKA (reference sequence). V lost 3 bases to trimming and J lost 9 bases; unmatched junction nucleotides: 14. This CDR3 is CSARIARQGESSPLHF. In nucleotides, the CDR3 is TGCAGTGCTAGGATCGCCAGACAGGGCGAGAGTTCACCCCTCCACTTT.